The sequence of this T cell receptor beta chain was determined in a study of blood T cell repertoires in COVID-19. For the study at large: There were acute and convalescent COVID-19 samples, and they came from the United States, Italy and Spain.

Unmatched junction bases numbered 15, after V lost 6 bases and J lost 4 bases. This CDR3 region has 18 residues. Germline-derived CDR1 and CDR2 are SQVTM and ANQGSEA. Assay: immunoSEQ multiplex PCR; the TCRdb copy retains only in-frame clones and omits some. The profile shows fewer than 350,000 clones, just under 85% of them singletons. The chain employs TRBV29-1 and TRBJ2-1; 13 bases are shared with TRBD2. The receptor comes from a woman between 45 and 65 years old with active or convalescent COVID-19. The specimen was peripheral blood. The CDR3 bases are TGCAGCGTACCCGGGACAGGGGTACTAGCGGGAGGGTACAATGAGCAGTTCTTC. This gives the protein CSVPGTGVLAGGYNEQFF.